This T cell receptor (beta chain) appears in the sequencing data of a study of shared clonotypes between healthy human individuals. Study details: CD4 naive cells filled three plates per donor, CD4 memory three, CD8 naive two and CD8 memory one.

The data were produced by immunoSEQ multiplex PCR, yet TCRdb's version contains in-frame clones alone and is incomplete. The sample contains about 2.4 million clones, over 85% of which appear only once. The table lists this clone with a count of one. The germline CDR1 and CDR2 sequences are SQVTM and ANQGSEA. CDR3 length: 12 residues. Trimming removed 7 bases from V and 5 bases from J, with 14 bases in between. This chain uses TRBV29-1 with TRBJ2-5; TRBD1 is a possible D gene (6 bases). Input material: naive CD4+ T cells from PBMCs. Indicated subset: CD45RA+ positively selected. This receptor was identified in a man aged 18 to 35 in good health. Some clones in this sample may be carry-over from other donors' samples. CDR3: CSARRGRETQYF. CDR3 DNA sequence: TGCAGCGCCCGCAGGGGAAGGGAGACCCAGTACTTC.